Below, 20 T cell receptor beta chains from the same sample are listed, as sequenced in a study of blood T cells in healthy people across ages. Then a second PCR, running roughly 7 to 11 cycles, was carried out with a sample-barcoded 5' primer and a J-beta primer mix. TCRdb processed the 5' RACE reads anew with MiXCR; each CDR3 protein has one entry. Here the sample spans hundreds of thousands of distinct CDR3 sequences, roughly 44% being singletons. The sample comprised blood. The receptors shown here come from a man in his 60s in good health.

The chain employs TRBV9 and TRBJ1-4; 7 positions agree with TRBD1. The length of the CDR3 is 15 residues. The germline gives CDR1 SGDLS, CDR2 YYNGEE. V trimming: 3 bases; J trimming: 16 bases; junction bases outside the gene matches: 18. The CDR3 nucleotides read TGTGCCAGCAGCGCAAGACAGGGAGAAATGAAAAACTGGTTTTTT. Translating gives CASSARQGEMKNWFF.

DNA of the CDR3: TGCGCCAGCAGTTTAGCCAGCAACACAGATACGCAGTATTTT. As protein: CASSLASNTDTQYF. The chain employs TRBV10-2 and TRBJ2-3, with D uncertain. V was shortened by 5 bases and J by 2 bases, with 11 bases between the two germline ends. The CDR3 is 14 residues long. Germline-derived CDR1 and CDR2 are WSHSY and SAAADI.

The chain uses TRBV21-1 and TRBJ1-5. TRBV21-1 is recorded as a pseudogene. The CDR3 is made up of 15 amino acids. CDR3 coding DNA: TGTGCCAGCAGCAAAGATTCAGCAAGCAATCAGCCCCAGCATTTT. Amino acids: CASSKDSASNQPQHF.

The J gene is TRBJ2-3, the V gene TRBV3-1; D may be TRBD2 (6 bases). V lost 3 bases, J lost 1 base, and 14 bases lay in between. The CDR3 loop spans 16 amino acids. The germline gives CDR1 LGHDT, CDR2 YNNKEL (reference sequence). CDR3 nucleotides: TGTGCCAGCAGCCAGAACACATTAGCGGGCACAGATACGCAGTATTTT. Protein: CASSQNTLAGTDTQYF.

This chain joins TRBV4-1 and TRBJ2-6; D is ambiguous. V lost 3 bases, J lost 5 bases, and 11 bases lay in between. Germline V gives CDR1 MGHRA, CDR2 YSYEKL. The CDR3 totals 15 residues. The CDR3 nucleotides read TGCGCCAGCAGCCAGGACCGACAACGGGCCAACGTCCTGACTTTC. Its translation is CASSQDRQRANVLTF.

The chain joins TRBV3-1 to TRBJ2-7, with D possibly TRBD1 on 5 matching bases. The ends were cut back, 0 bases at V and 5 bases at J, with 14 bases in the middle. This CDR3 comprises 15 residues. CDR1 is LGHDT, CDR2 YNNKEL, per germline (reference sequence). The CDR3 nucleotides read TGTGCCAGCAGCCAAGAAGGAGCAGGGTTTGACGAGCAGTACTTC. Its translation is CASSQEGAGFDEQYF.

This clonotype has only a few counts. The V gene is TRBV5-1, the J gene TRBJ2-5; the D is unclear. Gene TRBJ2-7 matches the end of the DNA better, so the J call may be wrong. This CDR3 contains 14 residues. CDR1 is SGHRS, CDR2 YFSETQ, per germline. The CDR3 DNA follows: TGCGCCAGCAGCTCAGAAAGGGTAATCGACGAGCAGTACTTC. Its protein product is CASSSERVIDEQYF.

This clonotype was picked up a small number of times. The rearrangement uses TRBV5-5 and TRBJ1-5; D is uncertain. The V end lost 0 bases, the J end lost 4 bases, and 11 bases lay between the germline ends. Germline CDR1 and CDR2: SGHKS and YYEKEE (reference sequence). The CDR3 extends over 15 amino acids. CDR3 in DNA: TGTGCCAGCAGCTTGGCCGGACCTGTAAATCAGCCCCAGCATTTT. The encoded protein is CASSLAGPVNQPQHF.

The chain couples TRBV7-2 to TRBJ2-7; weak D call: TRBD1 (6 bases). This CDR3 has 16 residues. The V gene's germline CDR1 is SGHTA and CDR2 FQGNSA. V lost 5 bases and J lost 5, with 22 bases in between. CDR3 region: CASSTPGTPKGHEQYF. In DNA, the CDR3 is TGTGCCAGCAGCACTCCCGGGACACCTAAAGGACACGAGCAGTACTTC. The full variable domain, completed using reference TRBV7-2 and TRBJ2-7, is GAGVSQSPSNKVTEKGKDVELRCDPISGHTALYWYRQSLGQGLEFLIYFQGNSAPDKSGLPSDRFSAERTGGSVSTLTIQRTQQEDSAVYLCASSTPGTPKGHEQYFGPGTRLTVT.

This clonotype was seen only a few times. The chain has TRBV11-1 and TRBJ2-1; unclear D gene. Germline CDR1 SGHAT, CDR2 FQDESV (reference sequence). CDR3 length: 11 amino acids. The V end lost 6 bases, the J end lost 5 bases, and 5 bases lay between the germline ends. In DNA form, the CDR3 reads TGTGCCAGCAGTACCCACAATGAGCAGTTCTTC. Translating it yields CASSTHNEQFF.

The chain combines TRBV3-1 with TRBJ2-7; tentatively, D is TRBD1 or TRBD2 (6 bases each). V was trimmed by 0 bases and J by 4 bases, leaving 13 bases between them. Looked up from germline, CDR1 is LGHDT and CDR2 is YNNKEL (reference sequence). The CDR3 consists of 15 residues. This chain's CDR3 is CASSQDWQGGYEQYF. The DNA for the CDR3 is TGTGCCAGCAGCCAAGATTGGCAAGGGGGGTACGAGCAGTACTTC.

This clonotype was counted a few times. CDR3 loop: CSAREWGLAGPGTQYF. As DNA, the CDR3 is TGCAGTGCTAGAGAGTGGGGACTAGCGGGGCCAGGGACCCAGTACTTC. This rearrangement joins TRBV20-1 to TRBJ2-7, with 13 bases that match TRBD2. The J call is uncertain, as TRBJ2-5 better fits the DNA end. The V gene's germline CDR1 is DFQATT and CDR2 SNEGSKA (reference sequence). This CDR3 contains 16 residues.

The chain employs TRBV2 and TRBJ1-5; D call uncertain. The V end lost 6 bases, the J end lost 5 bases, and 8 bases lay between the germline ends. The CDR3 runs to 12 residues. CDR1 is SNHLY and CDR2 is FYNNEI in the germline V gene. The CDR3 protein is CASSTRYQPQHF. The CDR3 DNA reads TGTGCCAGCAGCACAAGGTATCAGCCCCAGCATTTT.

This chain's CDR3 is CSARGGRSYYNEQFF. Written as DNA, the CDR3 is TGCAGTGCTAGAGGCGGCCGATCCTACTACAATGAGCAGTTCTTC. The chain has TRBV20-1 and TRBJ2-1; D uncertain. The CDR3 contains 15 residues. With 1 base removed from V and 3 bases from J, the gap between germline ends came to 13 bases. Per germline, CDR1 DFQATT and CDR2 SNEGSKA (reference sequence).

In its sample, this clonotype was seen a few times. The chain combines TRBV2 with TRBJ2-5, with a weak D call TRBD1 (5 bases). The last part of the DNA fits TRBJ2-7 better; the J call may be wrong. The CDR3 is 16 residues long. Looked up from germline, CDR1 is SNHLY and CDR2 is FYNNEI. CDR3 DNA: TGTGCCAGCAGTGATAGAAGGGGTTCAACTCACTACGAGCAGTACTTC. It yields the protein CASSDRRGSTHYEQYF.

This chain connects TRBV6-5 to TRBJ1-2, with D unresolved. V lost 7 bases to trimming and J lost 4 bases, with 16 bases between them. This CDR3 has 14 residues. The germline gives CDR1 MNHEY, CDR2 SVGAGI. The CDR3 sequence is CASKPPGVIYGYTF. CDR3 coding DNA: TGTGCCAGCAAACCCCCGGGAGTGATCTATGGCTACACCTTC.

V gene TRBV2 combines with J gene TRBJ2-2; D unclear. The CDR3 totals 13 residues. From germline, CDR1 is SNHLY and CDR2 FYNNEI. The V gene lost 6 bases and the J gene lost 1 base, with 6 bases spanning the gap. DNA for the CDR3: TGTGCCAGCAGATCCCAGAACACCGGGGAGCTGTTTTTT. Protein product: CASRSQNTGELFF.

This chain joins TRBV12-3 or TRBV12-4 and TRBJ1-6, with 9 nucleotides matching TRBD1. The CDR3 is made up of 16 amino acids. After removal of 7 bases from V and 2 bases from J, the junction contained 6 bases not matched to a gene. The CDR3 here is CASNHGQGTYNSPLHF. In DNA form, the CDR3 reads TGTGCCAGCAACCACGGACAGGGGACCTATAATTCACCCCTCCACTTT.

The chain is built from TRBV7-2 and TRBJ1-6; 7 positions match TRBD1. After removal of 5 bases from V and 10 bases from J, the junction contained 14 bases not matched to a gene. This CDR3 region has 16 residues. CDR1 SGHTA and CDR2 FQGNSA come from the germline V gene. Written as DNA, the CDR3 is TGTGCCAGCAGCCCCCAGGGGGGACCTGGAGCGTCACCCCTCCACTTT. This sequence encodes CASSPQGGPGASPLHF.

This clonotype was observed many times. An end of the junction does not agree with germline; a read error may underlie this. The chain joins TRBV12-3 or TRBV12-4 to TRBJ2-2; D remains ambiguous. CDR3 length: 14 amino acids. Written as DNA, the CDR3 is TGTGCCAGCAGCTTAGGGCTCAACACCGGGGAGCTGTTTTTT. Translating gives CASSLGLNTGELFF.